The 18 T cell receptor beta chains reported below all come from one sample, sequenced in a study of T cell responses to AZD1222 COVID-19 vaccine. Assay: immunoSEQ multiplex PCR; the TCRdb copy retains only in-frame clones and omits some. Of over 85,000 clones listed, just under 95% were seen once; the top ten hold around 7.8%. The sample consisted of peripheral blood, taken on day 0 of AZD1222 vaccination. These receptors came from an adult in good health.

The rearrangement joins TRBV5-1 to TRBJ2-7, with D hard to call. Germline lookup yields CDR1 SGHRS and CDR2 YFSETQ. V lost 5 bases, J lost 0 bases, and 12 bases lay in between. This CDR3 spans 14 amino acids. The CDR3 bases are TGCGCCAGCAGGGAAGCGTTGAGCTCCTACGAGCAGTACTTC. Encoded protein: CASREALSSYEQYF.

The chain links TRBV28 to TRBJ1-4; weak D call: TRBD1 (5 bases). The CDR3 runs 12 residues. Per the germline V gene, CDR1 is MDHEN and CDR2 is SYDVKM. V lost 5 bases and J 5 bases, leaving 6 bases between the germline ends. The CDR3 reads CASSRGNEKLFF. CDR3 DNA: TGTGCCAGCAGTCGGGGGAATGAAAAACTGTTTTTT.

This clone was recorded only once. This chain connects TRBV7-9 to TRBJ1-1, with D perhaps TRBD1 (6 bases). The CDR3 length is 14 residues. From germline, CDR1 is SEHNR and CDR2 FQNEAQ (reference sequence). Trimming shortened V by 4 bases and J by 5 bases, and 14 bases separated the two germline ends. Here the CDR3 reads CASSSRQDGTEAFF. The CDR3 DNA reads TGTGCCAGCAGCTCCCGACAGGATGGTACTGAAGCTTTCTTT.

The CDR3 loop is CAWDLANYGYTF. Here the CDR3 DNA reads TGTGCCTGGGACTTGGCTAACTATGGCTACACCTTC. This sequence joins TRBV30 and TRBJ1-2; D is unclear. With 5 bases removed from V and 0 bases from J, the gap between germline ends came to 7 bases. The CDR3 runs 12 residues. CDR1 is GTSNPN, CDR2 SVGIG, per germline (reference sequence). The full variable domain, its missing parts supplied by reference TRBV30 and TRBJ1-2, is SQTIHQWPATLVQPVGSPLSLECTVEGTSNPNLYWYRQAAGRGLQLLFYSVGIGQISSEVPQNLSASRPQDRQFILSSKKLLLSDSGFYLCAWDLANYGYTFGSGTRLTVV.

This sequence joins TRBV19 and TRBJ1-5; D may be TRBD1 (5 bases). The CDR3 loop spans 14 amino acids. Germline assignment: CDR1 LNHDA and CDR2 SQIVND (reference sequence). With 7 bases removed from V and 0 bases from J, the gap between germline ends came to 10 bases. CDR3 loop: CASTPGPSNQPQHF. DNA of the CDR3: TGTGCCAGTACCCCAGGGCCTAGCAATCAGCCCCAGCATTTT.

Only a few counts were recorded for this clone. The chain carries TRBV27 and TRBJ1-5; D possibly corresponds to TRBD1 (5 bases). The CDR3 spans 15 residues. Germline CDR1 MNHEY, CDR2 SMNVEV (reference sequence). Trimming stripped 4 bases from V and 0 bases from J, with 10 bases between. CDR3 coding DNA: TGTGCCAGCAGTTGGGGGTTCGATAGCAATCAGCCCCAGCATTTT. It codes for CASSWGFDSNQPQHF.

V gene TRBV4-2 combines with J gene TRBJ1-2; 7 positions match TRBD1. V lost 0 bases and J lost 10; bases outside the gene matches: 17. CDR3 length: 17 amino acids. Looked up from germline, CDR1 is LGHNA and CDR2 is YNFKEQ. This CDR3 reads CASSQDLWTGPLRYYTF. The CDR3 nucleotides read TGTGCCAGCAGCCAAGACCTCTGGACAGGCCCGTTACGATACTACACCTTC.

The gene calls are TRBV4-1 and TRBJ2-2; 9 bases line up with TRBD1. The J segment lost 5 bases and the V segment lost 8 bases, leaving 6 bases of the junction unmatched. The length of the CDR3 is 14 residues. Per the germline V gene, CDR1 is MGHRA and CDR2 is YSYEKL. The CDR3 sequence is CASEDRGRTGELFF. CDR3 sequence (DNA): TGCGCCAGCGAGGACAGGGGCAGGACCGGGGAGCTGTTTTTT.

This chain links TRBV7-2 with TRBJ2-3; D could derive from TRBD1 or TRBD2 (5 bases each). The germline gives CDR1 SGHTA, CDR2 FQGNSA. Trimming stripped 8 bases from V and 7 bases from J, with 22 bases between. The CDR3 consists of 15 residues. The CDR3 spells CASLSLRGLINTQYF. In nucleotides, the CDR3 is TGTGCCAGCTTATCTCTCCGGGGCTTGATCAATACGCAGTATTTT. The full variable domain, completed using reference TRBV7-2 and TRBJ2-3, is GAGVSQSPSNKVTEKGKDVELRCDPISGHTALYWYRQSLGQGLEFLIYFQGNSAPDKSGLPSDRFSAERTGGSVSTLTIQRTQQEDSAVYLCASLSLRGLINTQYFGPGTRLTVL.

CDR3 DNA: TGTGCCATCCATCGGGGTCCCCATTCGTCTGGAAACACCATATATTTT. Translated: CAIHRGPHSSGNTIYF. The chain recombines TRBV28 with TRBJ1-3; no reliable D call. The CDR3 is 16 amino acids. The V gene lost 10 bases and the J gene lost 1 base, with 20 bases spanning the gap. Looked up from germline, CDR1 is MDHEN and CDR2 is SYDVKM. Combining the CDR3 with reference TRBV28 and TRBJ1-3 gives the whole variable domain DVKVTQSSRYLVKRTGEKVFLECVQDMDHENMFWYRQDPGLGLRLIYFSYDVKMKEKGDIPEGYSVSREKKERFSLILESASTNQTSMYLCAIHRGPHSSGNTIYFGEGSWLTVV.

The genes are TRBV6-1 and TRBJ1-6; D not certain. Trimming pared 1 base from V and 12 bases from J, leaving 7 bases between. The germline CDR1 and CDR2 sequences are MNHNS and SASEGT. The CDR3 consists of 12 residues. CDR3 nucleotide sequence: TGTGCCAGCAGTGAAGGCAGGCTACCCCTCCACTTT. It specifies CASSEGRLPLHF.

The chain employs TRBV21-1 and TRBJ2-7; no DNA check was done on the table's D call, TRBD2. TRBV21-1 is recorded as a pseudogene. The CDR3 extends over 16 amino acids. CDR3: CASSKGEAVSSYEQYF. DNA of the CDR3: TGTGCCAGCAGCAAAGGGGAGGCGGTGAGCTCCTACGAGCAGTACTTC.

This chain uses TRBV7-9 with TRBJ1-1; D gene uncertain. V was trimmed by 0 bases and J by 6 bases, leaving 11 bases between them. This CDR3 comprises 14 residues. Germline lookup yields CDR1 SEHNR and CDR2 FQNEAQ (reference sequence). This chain's CDR3 is CASSLALGFSEAFF. The CDR3, as DNA: TGTGCCAGCAGCTTAGCGCTGGGGTTTTCTGAAGCTTTCTTT.

V gene TRBV20-1 combines with J gene TRBJ1-2; no reliable D call. This CDR3 is 11 amino acids long. Trimming left V 3 bases short and J 7 bases short, with 9 bases between. Germline V gene data show CDR1 as DFQATT and CDR2 as SNEGSKA (reference sequence). The CDR3: CSARAPGGYTF. Here the CDR3 DNA reads TGCAGTGCTAGGGCCCCGGGTGGCTACACCTTC.

The chain uses TRBV6-5 and TRBJ1-5; TRBD1 matches 7 bases. The V gene's germline CDR1 is MNHEY and CDR2 SVGAGI. This CDR3 is built from 14 residues. The ends lost 6 bases at V and 4 bases at J; junction bases unmatched: 6. DNA for the CDR3: TGTGCCAGCAGGACAGGGAGGGGTAATCAGCCCCAGCATTTT. Protein: CASRTGRGNQPQHF.

This clone was seen more than once but under ten times. The chain recombines TRBV2 with TRBJ2-1, with unresolved D. Germline CDR1 SNHLY, CDR2 FYNNEI. Trimming pared 3 bases from V and 3 bases from J, leaving 15 bases between. The CDR3 is made up of 16 amino acids. DNA for the CDR3: TGTGCCAGCAGTGAGGTGGGGTTCGCTCTCTACAATGAGCAGTTCTTC. Translation gives CASSEVGFALYNEQFF.

The chain employs TRBV7-2 and TRBJ1-5; TRBD1 matches 9 bases. The length of the CDR3 is 15 residues. Germline V gives CDR1 SGHTA, CDR2 FQGNSA. Trimming took 5 bases from V and 7 from J; bases not matched to a gene: 9. The CDR3, as DNA: TGTGCCAGCAGCCAGAGGGACAGGGTGGGGCAGCCCCAGCATTTT. Translated: CASSQRDRVGQPQHF.

This clone was counted once. The gene calls are TRBV28 and TRBJ1-2, with a tentative D call TRBD1 (6 bases). CDR1 and CDR2 (germline): MDHEN, SYDVKM. The germline V and J ends were trimmed by 9 bases and 8 bases, with 22 bases remaining between them. This CDR3 contains 14 residues. The DNA of the CDR3 is TGTGCCAGTTGGGGGGGCAGTAAGGTTGCCGGCTACACCTTC. Amino acid sequence: CASWGGSKVAGYTF.